One and the same sample provided the 31 T cell receptor beta chains below, sequenced in a study of cytomegalovirus exposure and HLA in healthy donors. PCR used 60 Vbeta primers and 13 Jbeta primers. Only in-frame clones appear in the TCRdb table, and some are missing; sequencing was by immunoSEQ multiplex PCR. The profile covers 55,000 to 65,000 clones, with roughly 87% appearing a single time and around 10% taken by the ten largest. Input material: PBMCs. Receptor source: a female donor in good health and CMV-seronegative.

J is TRBJ2-2 and V is TRBV7-2; D call uncertain. The CDR3 is 16 residues long. The V and J ends lost 5 bases and 2 bases respectively, with 15 bases between them. The germline CDR1 and CDR2 sequences are SGHTA and FQGNSA. CDR3 residues: CASSPLIVANTGELFF. Written as DNA, the CDR3 is TGTGCCAGCAGCCCGCTGATTGTGGCAAACACCGGGGAGCTGTTTTTT. The full variable domain, in which reference TRBV7-2 and TRBJ2-2 provide the parts outside the CDR3, is GAGVSQSPSNKVTEKGKDVELRCDPISGHTALYWYRQSLGQGLEFLIYFQGNSAPDKSGLPSDRFSAERTGGSVSTLTIQRTQQEDSAVYLCASSPLIVANTGELFFGEGSRLTVL.

This clone was seen only a few times. V is TRBV6-1 and J is TRBJ1-1; D ambiguous. The germline V gene has CDR1 MNHNS and CDR2 SASEGT. Trimming removed 7 bases at V and 3 bases at J, with 9 bases between. CDR3 size: 12 residues. CDR3 sequence (DNA): TGTGCCAGCACCGAGCATCACACTGAAGCTTTCTTT. The encoded protein is CASTEHHTEAFF.

As to this clone: This sample also contains other DNA sequences that code for the same CDR3. The CDR3 protein is CARERTGDYEQYF. The CDR3 DNA reads as TGCGCCAGGGAACGGACAGGAGACTACGAGCAGTACTTC. The V call is TRBV21-1, the J call TRBJ2-7; the DNA was not used to check the table's D call, TRBD1. TRBV21-1 has pseudogene status. The CDR3 is 13 amino acids.

The genes are TRBV18 and TRBJ1-2, with 9 bases identical to TRBD1. V lost 1 base and J lost 4; bases outside the gene matches: 10. The CDR3 has 17 residues. Germline V CDR1 and CDR2: KGHSH, LQKENI. CDR3 amino acids: CASSPLRDREVPYGYTF. The DNA for the CDR3 is TGTGCCAGCTCACCACTCAGGGACAGGGAGGTCCCCTATGGCTACACCTTC.

The chain couples TRBV5-6 to TRBJ2-7; 11 positions agree with TRBD2. With 0 bases clipped from V and 5 bases from J, the junction kept 10 bases outside the gene matches. This CDR3 has 17 amino acids. The germline V gene encodes CDR1 SGHDT and CDR2 YYEEEE. CDR3 region: CASSLVAGGPITHEQYF. Written as DNA, the CDR3 is TGTGCCAGCAGCTTGGTAGCGGGGGGGCCTATAACCCACGAGCAGTACTTC.

Remarks on this clone: The junction departs from germline at one end; a sequencing error may be responsible. The chain recombines TRBV25-1 with TRBJ2-4; D unclear. The CDR3 runs to 15 residues. Germline CDR1 and CDR2: MGHDK and SYGVNS. The CDR3 sequence is CASSFLDQNKNSQYF. For the CDR3, the DNA is TGTGCCAGCAGTTTCCTCGACCAGAACAAAAACAGTCAGTACTTC.

The chain joins TRBV6-6 to TRBJ1-2; 9 positions agree with TRBD1. The trim removed 11 bases at V and 2 bases at J, leaving 9 bases unmatched. There are 14 residues in the CDR3. Germline V gene lookup returns CDR1 MNHNY and CDR2 SVGAGI (reference sequence). This CDR3 is CASRTGVQNYGYTF. The CDR3 DNA sequence: TGTGCCTCACGGACAGGGGTACAAAACTATGGCTACACCTTC.

J is TRBJ2-3 and V is TRBV5-1; 7 nucleotides line up with TRBD1. The length of the CDR3 is 15 residues. CDR1 SGHRS and CDR2 YFSETQ come from the germline V gene. J gave up 2 bases and V 4 bases, and 7 bases lay outside the gene matches. The CDR3 sequence: CASSLTGTDTDTQYF. The CDR3 coding sequence is TGCGCCAGCAGCCTGACAGGGACCGACACAGATACGCAGTATTTT.

The chain links TRBV5-1 to TRBJ1-1; D is ambiguous. Between the trimmed V and J ends, which lost 4 bases and 5 bases, there was a span of 18 bases. The CDR3 totals 15 residues. CDR1 SGHRS and CDR2 YFSETQ come from the germline V gene. In DNA, the CDR3 is TGCGCCAGCAGCCCGGGGTCTACCGCTTTGACTGAAGCTTTCTTT. This codes for CASSPGSTALTEAFF. Together with reference TRBV5-1 and TRBJ1-1, the CDR3 gives the full variable domain: KAGVTQTPRYLIKTRGQQVTLSCSPISGHRSVSWYQQTPGQGLQFLFEYFSETQRNKGNFPGRFSGRQFSNSRSEMNVSTLELGDSALYLCASSPGSTALTEAFFGQGTRLTVV.

This chain uses TRBV7-2 with TRBJ2-1; 8 bases agree with TRBD2. The CDR3 runs 17 residues. CDR1 SGHTA and CDR2 FQGNSA come from the germline V gene. Germline trimming cut 0 bases from V and 8 bases from J; bases unmatched to any gene: 12. The CDR3 sequence is CASSLARGLAGSYEQFF. CDR3 bases: TGTGCCAGCAGCTTAGCCCGAGGACTAGCCGGGAGCTATGAGCAGTTCTTC.

CDR3 sequence (DNA): TGTGCCAGCAGCACTCCACTGACAGGTGGTCTTGGCTACACCTTC. It specifies CASSTPLTGGLGYTF. The rearrangement links TRBV5-6 to TRBJ1-2, with a possible D match to TRBD1 (6 bases). The CDR3 is made up of 15 amino acids. CDR1 and CDR2 (germline): SGHDT, YYEEEE. Deletions cut 4 bases from V and 7 bases from J, with 20 bases between.

The chain combines TRBV6-1 with TRBJ2-6; D may be TRBD1 (5 bases). V lost 4 bases and J lost 2, with 9 bases in between. The CDR3 loop spans 15 amino acids. CDR1 MNHNS and CDR2 SASEGT come from the germline V gene. The CDR3, as DNA: TGTGCCAGCAGTGGATTGACAGCTGGGGCCAACGTCCTGACTTTC. Its protein is CASSGLTAGANVLTF.

The chain recombines TRBV5-6 with TRBJ2-7; D perhaps matches TRBD2 (5 bases). Germline V gene lookup returns CDR1 SGHDT and CDR2 YYEEEE. V lost 2 bases and J lost 0, with 12 bases in between. There are 15 residues in the CDR3. CDR3 DNA sequence: TGTGCCAGCAGCTTAGGACTCGCCCCCTCCTACGAGCAGTACTTC. Translation: CASSLGLAPSYEQYF.

The rearrangement links TRBV18 to TRBJ2-5, with D perhaps TRBD2 (5 bases). Gene TRBJ2-7 matches the end of the DNA better, so the J call may be wrong. Germline values: CDR1 KGHSH, CDR2 LQKENI. The CDR3 runs to 15 residues. CDR3 sequence reads: CASSPGKESGYEQYF. The CDR3 DNA sequence: TGTGCCAGCTCACCAGGAAAGGAGAGCGGCTACGAGCAGTACTTC.

The chain is built from TRBV29-1 and TRBJ1-1, with D possibly matching TRBD1 (6 bases). This CDR3 region has 13 residues. Germline CDR1 and CDR2: SQVTM and ANQGSEA. The V and J ends lost 5 bases and 2 bases respectively, with 12 bases between them. The CDR3 is CSVSGTQNTEAFF. The DNA for the CDR3 is TGCAGCGTTTCCGGGACACAAAACACTGAAGCTTTCTTT.

This sequence joins TRBV7-9 and TRBJ2-1, with D unclear. Germline CDR1 SEHNR, CDR2 FQNEAQ (reference sequence). This CDR3 comprises 11 residues. V lost 2 bases to trimming and J lost 7 bases, with 3 bases between them. CDR3 bases: TGTGCCAGCAGCTTAATAAATGAGCAGTTCTTC. It specifies CASSLINEQFF.

J is TRBJ2-2 and V is TRBV27; TRBD2 agrees at 12 bases. CDR1 is MNHEY and CDR2 is SMNVEV in the germline V gene (reference sequence). This CDR3 spans 15 amino acids. V lost 5 bases to trimming and J lost 5 bases; unmatched junction nucleotides: 3. CDR3 nucleotides: TGTGCCAGCAGTCACGGACTAGCGGGAACCGGGGAGCTGTTTTTT. Amino acid sequence: CASSHGLAGTGELFF.

The chain links TRBV29-1 to TRBJ2-1; 7 bases align to TRBD2. Germline V gives CDR1 SQVTM, CDR2 ANQGSEA. This CDR3 region has 11 residues. J gave up 8 bases and V 3 bases, and 1 base lay outside the gene matches. Here the CDR3 reads CSVEGRDEQFF. The CDR3 DNA follows: TGCAGCGTTGAGGGGAGGGATGAGCAGTTCTTC.

The rearrangement joins TRBV27 to TRBJ2-2, with unresolved D. This CDR3 is 14 amino acids long. V was shortened by 3 bases and J by 1 base, with 6 bases between the two germline ends. CDR1 and CDR2 (germline): MNHEY, SMNVEV (reference sequence). The CDR3 loop reads CASSFRQNTGELFF. The DNA of the CDR3 is TGTGCCAGCAGTTTTAGACAGAACACCGGGGAGCTGTTTTTT.

The genes are TRBV4-3 and TRBJ1-1; tentative D call: TRBD1 (6 bases). This CDR3 spans 15 amino acids. Germline-derived CDR1 and CDR2 are LGHNA and YSLEER. The V and J ends lost 3 bases and 1 base respectively, with 12 bases between them. CDR3 residues: CASSQGGGSNTEAFF. The DNA for the CDR3 is TGCGCCAGCAGCCAGGGAGGGGGATCGAACACTGAAGCTTTCTTT.

The chain's CDR3 is CAWSVERGKKTQYF. CDR3 bases: TGTGCCTGGAGTGTAGAGCGCGGAAAGAAGACCCAGTACTTC. V gene TRBV30 combines with J gene TRBJ2-5, with D unclear. The V end lost 0 bases, the J end lost 6 bases, and 14 bases lay between the germline ends. The CDR3 runs to 14 residues. Looked up from germline, CDR1 is GTSNPN and CDR2 is SVGIG (reference sequence). Looking up the rest from reference TRBV30 and TRBJ2-5 gives the full variable domain: SQTIHQWPATLVQPVGSPLSLECTVEGTSNPNLYWYRQAAGRGLQLLFYSVGIGQISSEVPQNLSASRPQDRQFILSSKKLLLSDSGFYLCAWSVERGKKTQYFGPGTRLLVL.

The chain has TRBV7-8 and TRBJ2-7; no definite D call. The CDR3 covers 13 residues. The germline V gene encodes CDR1 SGHVS and CDR2 FQNEAQ. Trimming left V 5 bases short and J 3 bases short, with 11 bases between. CDR3: CASSLRQDYEQYF. The CDR3 DNA follows: TGTGCCAGCAGCCTTCGACAAGACTACGAGCAGTACTTC.

This sequence joins TRBV7-2 and TRBJ1-1, with 9 bases lining up with TRBD1. Germline-derived CDR1 and CDR2 are SGHTA and FQGNSA. V shed 4 bases, J shed 1 base, and the junction held 1 base outside the gene matches. The CDR3 is 14 residues long. The CDR3 sequence: CASSWTGANTEAFF. CDR3 DNA: TGTGCCAGCAGCTGGACAGGGGCGAACACTGAAGCTTTCTTT.

V usage is TRBV14 and J usage is TRBJ1-1; D unclear. CDR3 length: 13 residues. The V end was cut by 3 bases, the J end by 4 bases, with 9 bases between. Germline V CDR1 and CDR2: SGHDN, FVKESK. CDR3 sequence reads: CASSQAGSTEAFF. The CDR3, as DNA: TGTGCCAGCAGCCAGGCCGGGAGCACTGAAGCTTTCTTT.

V and J are TRBV28 and TRBJ2-7, with TRBD2 matching 10 bases. This CDR3 region has 18 residues. Germline CDR1 and CDR2: MDHEN and SYDVKM. Trimming took 5 bases from V and 3 from J; bases not matched to a gene: 16. CDR3 protein: CASSPQRGLAGVGYEQYF. The CDR3 DNA sequence: TGTGCCAGCAGTCCGCAACGGGGGCTAGCGGGAGTAGGCTACGAGCAGTACTTC.

This chain connects TRBV1 to TRBJ2-5; the DNA was not used to check the table's D call, TRBD2. TRBV1 counts as a pseudogene. There are 11 residues in the CDR3. This chain's CDR3 is CTSSSQETQYF. For the CDR3, the DNA is TGCACCAGCAGCTCTCAAGAGACCCAGTACTTC.

By share, this clone counts as medium-sized. The chain couples TRBV4-2 to TRBJ1-1, with 7 positions matching TRBD1. After removal of 4 bases from V and 4 bases from J, the junction contained 12 bases not matched to a gene. This CDR3 is 16 amino acids long. CDR1 and CDR2 (germline): LGHNA, YNFKEQ. CDR3 DNA: TGTGCCAGCAGCCCAGGACAGGACCTTGGTGTCACTGAAGCTTTCTTT. Protein: CASSPGQDLGVTEAFF.

In this sample, this clone turned up once. The chain carries TRBV7-2 and TRBJ1-3; D is unclear. V dropped 2 bases and J dropped 4 bases, with 12 bases sitting between them. The germline V gene encodes CDR1 SGHTA and CDR2 FQGNSA. The CDR3 runs to 15 residues. The CDR3 DNA is TGTGCCAGCAGCTTAATCGCCGCGAGAGGAAACACCATATATTTT. Protein product: CASSLIAARGNTIYF.

A remark on this clone: The junction departs from germline at one end; a sequencing error may be responsible. V is TRBV7-7 and J is TRBJ1-5, with no clear D. The germline CDR1 and CDR2 sequences are SSHAT and FNYEAQ (reference sequence). This CDR3 has 13 amino acids. The DNA for the CDR3 is TGTGCTAGCAGCTTAGTTCAAAATCAGCCCCAGCATTTT. It codes for CASSLVQNQPQHF.

This chain connects TRBV28 to TRBJ2-7, with a tentative D call TRBD2 (6 bases). The length of the CDR3 is 14 residues. V was clipped by 8 bases and J by 3 bases, with 17 bases between them. Germline values: CDR1 MDHEN, CDR2 SYDVKM. In nucleotides, the CDR3 is TGTGCCAGCGGCAAGTCGGCGGGGCTCTACGAGCAGTACTTC. Protein sequence: CASGKSAGLYEQYF.

The V and J genes are TRBV6-5 and TRBJ1-1; tentatively, D is TRBD1 (6 bases). V lost 4 bases and J lost 1, with 13 bases in between. Germline V CDR1 and CDR2: MNHEY, SVGAGI. CDR3 length equals 15 residues. The CDR3 here is CASSSPGHTNTEAFF. CDR3 sequence (DNA): TGTGCCAGCAGTTCACCGGGACACACGAACACTGAAGCTTTCTTT.